This TCR beta chain was sequenced in a study of cytomegalovirus exposure and HLA in healthy donors. Study-level results: Later on, a genetic analysis was performed. It linked a missense variant in DCLRE1C with V- and J-gene trimming of TCR beta. Clonal expansion, a later analysis showed, was greater in HLA-associated TCR beta chains than in equally common others. Being indistinguishable, some V segments were excluded, TRBV6-2 and TRBV6-3 among them. For most TCR beta V segments, an earlier analysis put the productive rate at about 87% or about 30% of the time.

For this clone: What it binds is unknown.

This CDR3 has 16 residues. Germline loops: CDR1 MDHEN, CDR2 SYDVKM. V shed 5 bases, J shed 5 bases, and the junction held 14 bases outside the gene matches. The PCR employed 60 Vbeta primers together with 13 Jbeta primers. Using immunoSEQ multiplex PCR, the repertoire was profiled, and TCRdb retains in-frame clones only, with some absent. The sample has roughly 200,000 clones, roughly a tenth seen once. Sequenced input: PBMCs. The clonotype comes from a woman aged 30 to 39 in good health and CMV-seropositive. The chain joins TRBV28 to TRBJ2-7, with 8 bases lining up with TRBD2. The DNA of the CDR3 is TGTGCCAGCAGTCCCCGGTTAGCGGGACGCCTCCACGAGCAGTACTTC. Translation: CASSPRLAGRLHEQYF.